This T cell receptor beta chain was documented in a study of T-cell memory formation after mild COVID-19 (dated by TCRdb to 2020 to 2023). Regarding the complete study: TCR sequence clusters from the two donors were largely donor specific. In a couple of donors, T-cell clones that expanded and contracted after mild COVID-19 were tracked by sequencing TCRalpha and TCRbeta repertoires over time. The cohort comprised two young, previously healthy adult volunteers, one female and one male. Overall results and qualifications from the work: Whether the second-wave clones peaking on day 37 were SARS-CoV-2 specific was not confirmed. Some responding clones were found in pre-infection memory, which suggests that pre-existing cross-reactive memory T cells took part in the SARS-CoV-2 response. From day 15 to 85, contracting clones showed balanced CD4/CD8 phenotypes, whereas a second wave of clones that expanded from day 15 to 37 leaned towards CD4+. Contracting CD4+ clones were located mainly in the CM and EM memory subsets, whereas CD8+ clones were found to be enriched in EMRA. Only a couple of mild cases were covered in the study, and larger cohorts including severe cases with pre-infection samples were considered necessary.

Data came from an Illumina NovaSeq 6000. TCRalpha and TCRbeta cDNA libraries were constructed by 5'RACE with constant-segment primers, with sample barcodes and unique molecular identifiers being introduced. Trizol reagent was used to extract RNA from every sample. Libraries were amplified in two PCR steps, with a second sample barcode and Illumina TruSeq adapters added in the second step. The libraries were sequenced on an Illumina NovaSeq using 2 x 150 bp paired-end reads. In the source study's methods: Reads were demultiplexed and collapsed into UMI-guided consensus sequences with migec v1.2.7. Using mixcr v2.1.11, UMI consensuses were aligned to TRA and TRB V and J templates and then assembled into clonotypes. A clonotype was counted as expanded or contracted only if both edgeR and NoisET called the change significant, with noise models trained on biological replicates. For edgeR calls, the cutoffs were a false discovery rate-adjusted p below 0.01 and a log2 fold-change threshold of 1. PCA with hierarchical clustering of max-normalized trajectories of the 1000 most abundant clonotypes was used as exploratory dynamics analysis. Separately sequenced CD4+ and CD8+ repertoires were used to assign the CD4 or CD8 phenotype of responding clones. The public reads were run again by TCRdb, first through fastp at Q25 and then through MiXCR, and only productive beta chains were kept. Duplicate CDR3 protein sequences are folded into a single record with the most common DNA and genes. These V and J calls derive from TCRdb rather than the authors' analysis. This sample lists under 250,000 distinct CDR3 sequences; roughly 14% were detected once. The top ten clonotypes cover less than 2.5% of the sample.

The germline V gene (reference sequence) yields LNHDA for CDR1 and SQIVND for CDR2. Trimming removed 1 base from V and 1 base from J, leaving 13 bases between the germline ends. Inclusive of the bounding cysteine and phenylalanine, the CDR3 is 16 residues long. Only CDR3 DNA is held: 48 bases, read in frame from base 1. This clonotype showed up just a few times. Its antigen specificity is not known. One base away there is no much larger clone; base qualities are not given. Ficoll-Paque density gradient centrifugation was used to isolate PBMCs. The receptor's source is an adult woman who had mild COVID-19 (a few samples of this study predate the infection). The sample titles of this study are shuffled in the database, so cell type and time point are left out; the donor was told from shared clones. The sequenced sample was PBMCs or a T cell subset sorted from them (not recorded which). The chain couples TRBV19 to TRBJ1-1; no D gene call is confident. The DNA sequence is as follows: TGTGCCAGTAGTATAGGGTCGGGCATATGGAACACTGAAGCTTTCTTT. Its translation is CASSIGSGIWNTEAFF. The reference TRBV19 and TRBJ1-1 proteins fill in what lies around the CDR3, so the full variable domain reads DGGITQSPKYLFRKEGQNVTLSCEQNLNHDAMYWYRQDPGQGLRLIYYSQIVNDFQKGDIAEGYSVSREKKESFPLTVTSAQKNPTAFYLCASSIGSGIWNTEAFFGQGTRLTVV.